Below, 6 T cell receptor beta chains from the same sample are listed, as sequenced in a study of cytomegalovirus exposure and HLA in healthy donors. The repertoire was sequenced with immunoSEQ multiplex PCR; TCRdb's copy has only in-frame clones and lacks some. Among about 110,000 clones listed, 90% to 96% were seen once. The sample comprised PBMCs. These receptors all stem from a young woman in good health and CMV-seronegative.

This sequence joins TRBV4-3 and TRBJ1-3; 9 bases line up with TRBD1. CDR1 is LGHNA, CDR2 YSLEER, per germline. This CDR3 has 16 amino acids. V trimming: 3 bases; J trimming: 0 bases; junction bases outside the gene matches: 3. CDR3 protein: CASSHPGQGSGNTIYF. CDR3 DNA: TGCGCCAGCAGCCATCCGGGACAGGGCTCTGGAAACACCATATATTTT.

The chain combines TRBV4-2 with TRBJ1-2, with D possibly TRBD1 on 5 matching bases. This CDR3 is 15 amino acids long. Germline V gives CDR1 LGHNA, CDR2 YNFKEQ. The V gene lost 4 bases and the J gene lost 3 bases, with 15 bases spanning the gap. The CDR3 region is CASSPSIQEDYGYTF. The CDR3 DNA follows: TGTGCCAGCAGCCCTTCTATACAGGAAGACTATGGCTACACCTTC.

In DNA form, the CDR3 reads TGTGCCAGCAGCTTCTGGACAGGGTTGAGCAATCAGCCCCAGCATTTT. Amino acids: CASSFWTGLSNQPQHF. V gene TRBV5-6 combines with J gene TRBJ1-5; 8 positions match TRBD1. The CDR3 loop spans 16 amino acids. J lost 1 base, V lost 2 bases, and 5 bases had no gene match. Germline V gene sequence: CDR1 SGHDT, CDR2 YYEEEE.

The rearrangement joins TRBV4-1 to TRBJ2-1; the D gene is possibly TRBD2 (5 bases). From germline, CDR1 is MGHRA and CDR2 YSYEKL. V was trimmed by 5 bases and J by 7 bases, leaving 15 bases between them. The CDR3 runs 14 residues. The CDR3 DNA reads as TGCGCCAGCAGCACCGGGGTAGGAAGGAATGAGCAGTTCTTC. Its translation is CASSTGVGRNEQFF.

The chain has TRBV27 and TRBJ2-3; weak D call: TRBD2 (5 bases). The V gene lost 4 bases and the J gene lost 1 base, with 12 bases spanning the gap. The CDR3 contains 15 residues. In germline, CDR1 is MNHEY, CDR2 SMNVEV (reference sequence). The CDR3: CASSSPSGGTDTQYF. DNA for the CDR3: TGTGCCAGCAGTTCCCCCTCCGGGGGCACAGATACGCAGTATTTT.

This clone was recorded only once. The chain is built from TRBV7-9 and TRBJ1-5, with 7 bases that match TRBD1. The CDR3 is 14 amino acids. The germline V gene has CDR1 SEHNR and CDR2 FQNEAQ (reference sequence). V shed 5 bases and J 1 base; nucleotides not matched to a gene: 2. The CDR3 loop reads CASSKQGSNQPQHF. The DNA for the CDR3 is TGTGCCAGCAGCAAACAGGGGAGCAATCAGCCCCAGCATTTT.